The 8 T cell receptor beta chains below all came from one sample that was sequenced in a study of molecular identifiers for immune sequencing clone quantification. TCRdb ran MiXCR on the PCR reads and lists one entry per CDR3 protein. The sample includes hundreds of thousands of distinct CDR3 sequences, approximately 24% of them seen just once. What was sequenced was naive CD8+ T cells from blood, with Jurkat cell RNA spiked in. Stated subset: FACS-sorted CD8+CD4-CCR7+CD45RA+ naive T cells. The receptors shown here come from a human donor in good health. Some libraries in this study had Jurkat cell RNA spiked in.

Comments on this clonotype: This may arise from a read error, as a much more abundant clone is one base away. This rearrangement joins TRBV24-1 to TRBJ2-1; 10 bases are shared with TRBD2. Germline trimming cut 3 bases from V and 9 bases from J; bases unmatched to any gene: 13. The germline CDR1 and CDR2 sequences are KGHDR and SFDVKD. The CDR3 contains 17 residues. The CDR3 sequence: CATSDRIAGGYHTEQFF. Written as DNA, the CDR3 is TGTGCCACCAGTGATCGAATAGCGGGGGGCTATCACACTGAGCAGTTCTTC.

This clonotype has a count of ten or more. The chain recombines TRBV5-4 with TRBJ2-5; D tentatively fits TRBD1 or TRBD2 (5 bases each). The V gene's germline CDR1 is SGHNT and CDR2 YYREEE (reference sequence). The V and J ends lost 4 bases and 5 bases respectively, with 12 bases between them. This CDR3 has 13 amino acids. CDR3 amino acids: CASSIGREETQYF. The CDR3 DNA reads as TGTGCCAGCAGCATAGGCAGGGAGGAGACCCAGTACTTC.

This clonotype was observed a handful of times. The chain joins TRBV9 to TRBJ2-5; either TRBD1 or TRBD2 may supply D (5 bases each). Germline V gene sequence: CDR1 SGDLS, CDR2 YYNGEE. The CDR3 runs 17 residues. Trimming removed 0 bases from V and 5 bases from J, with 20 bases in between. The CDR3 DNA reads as TGTGCCAGCAGCGTAGGACGCTGGGACCTCATACAGGAGACCCAGTACTTC. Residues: CASSVGRWDLIQETQYF.

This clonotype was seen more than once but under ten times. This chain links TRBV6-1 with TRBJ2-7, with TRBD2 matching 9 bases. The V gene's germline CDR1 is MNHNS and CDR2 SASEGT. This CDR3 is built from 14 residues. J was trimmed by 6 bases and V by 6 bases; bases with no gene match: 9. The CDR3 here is CASSQTSGRGEQYF. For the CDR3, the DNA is TGTGCCAGCAGCCAGACTAGCGGTCGGGGCGAGCAGTACTTC.

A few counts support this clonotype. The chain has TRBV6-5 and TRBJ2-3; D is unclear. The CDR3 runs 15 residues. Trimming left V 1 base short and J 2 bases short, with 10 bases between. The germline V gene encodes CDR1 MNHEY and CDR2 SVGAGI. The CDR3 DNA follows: TGTGCCAGCAGTTACTTGGGCCAGTACACAGATACGCAGTATTTT. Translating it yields CASSYLGQYTDTQYF.

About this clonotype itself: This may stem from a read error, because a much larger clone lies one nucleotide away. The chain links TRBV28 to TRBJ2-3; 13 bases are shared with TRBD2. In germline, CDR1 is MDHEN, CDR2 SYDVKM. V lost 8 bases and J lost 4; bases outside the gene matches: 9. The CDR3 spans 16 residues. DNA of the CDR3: TGTGCCAGCCGGACTAGCGGGGGATCTAGCGCAGATACGCAGTATTTT. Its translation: CASRTSGGSSADTQYF.

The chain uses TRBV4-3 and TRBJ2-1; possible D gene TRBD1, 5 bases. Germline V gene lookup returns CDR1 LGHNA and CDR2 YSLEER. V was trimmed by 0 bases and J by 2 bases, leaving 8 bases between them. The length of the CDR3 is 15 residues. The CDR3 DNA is TGCGCCAGCAGCCAAGACAGGGAAGCCTACAATGAGCAGTTCTTC. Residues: CASSQDREAYNEQFF.

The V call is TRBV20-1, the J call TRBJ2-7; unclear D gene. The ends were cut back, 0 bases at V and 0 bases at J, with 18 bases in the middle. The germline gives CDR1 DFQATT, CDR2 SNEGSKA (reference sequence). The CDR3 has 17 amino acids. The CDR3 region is CSARDVAASMSSYEQYF. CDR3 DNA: TGCAGTGCTAGAGATGTCGCGGCGAGTATGAGCTCCTACGAGCAGTACTTC.